The next 4 T cell receptor beta chains were all read from a single sample in a study of early T cells in non-severe SARS-CoV-2 infection (dated by TCRdb to the early 2020s). The library came from 5' RACE. The run used a NextSeq 500. Starting from the raw public reads, TCRdb applied fastp trimming at Q25, assembled clones with MiXCR and retained in-frame beta chains. Each CDR3 protein gets just one entry, which takes the most common genes and DNA from the rows behind it. This sample has 30,000 to 40,000 distinct CDR3 sequences in its table, and less than 8% of those were observed once. The ten largest clonotypes hold around 25% of the sample. This sample comprised whole blood, obtained at baseline. Receptor source: an adult who was a healthcare worker with PCR-confirmed SARS-CoV-2 infection or an uninfected control (not recorded which).

In this sample, this clonotype turned up a few times. The chain is built from TRBV28 and TRBJ2-7, with D possibly called TRBD1 or TRBD2 (6 bases each). Germline CDR1 reads MDHEN; CDR2 reads SYDVKM. The CDR3 is 16 amino acids. V dropped 5 bases and J dropped 3 bases, with 20 bases sitting between them. The DNA for the CDR3 is TGTGCCAGCAGTACGACTCAGGGGAGGAGAGGCTACGAGCAGTACTTC. Amino acid sequence: CASSTTQGRRGYEQYF.

The chain uses TRBV5-1 and TRBJ1-3; D not resolved. The CDR3 has 14 amino acids. V was clipped by 0 bases and J by 2 bases, with 6 bases between them. Looked up from germline, CDR1 is SGHRS and CDR2 is YFSETQ. This CDR3 is CASSLGRAGNTIYF. The CDR3 coding sequence is TGCGCCAGCAGCTTGGGAAGGGCTGGAAACACCATATATTTT.

This clonotype was observed a few times. CDR3: CASSFRPVDTQYF. DNA for the CDR3: TGTGCCAGCAGTTTCAGGCCTGTAGATACGCAGTATTTT. The chain recombines TRBV6-2 or TRBV6-3 with TRBJ2-3; the D is unclear. This CDR3 is 13 amino acids long. V was cut by 4 bases and J by 5 bases, with 10 bases left in between. Per the germline V gene, CDR1 is MNHEY and CDR2 is SVGEGT.

This chain joins TRBV28 and TRBJ2-3; TRBD1 or TRBD2 may be the D gene (5 bases each). Germline CDR1 reads MDHEN; CDR2 reads SYDVKM. The CDR3 runs to 16 residues. Trimming stripped 5 bases from V and 3 bases from J, with 18 bases between. CDR3 DNA sequence: TGTGCCAGCAGTACCGGGACCCGGTCTATTACAGATACGCAGTATTTT. Protein product: CASSTGTRSITDTQYF. The full variable domain, with the rest looked up from reference TRBV28 and TRBJ2-3, is DVKVTQSSRYLVKRTGEKVFLECVQDMDHENMFWYRQDPGLGLRLIYFSYDVKMKEKGDIPEGYSVSREKKERFSLILESASTNQTSMYLCASSTGTRSITDTQYFGPGTRLTVL.